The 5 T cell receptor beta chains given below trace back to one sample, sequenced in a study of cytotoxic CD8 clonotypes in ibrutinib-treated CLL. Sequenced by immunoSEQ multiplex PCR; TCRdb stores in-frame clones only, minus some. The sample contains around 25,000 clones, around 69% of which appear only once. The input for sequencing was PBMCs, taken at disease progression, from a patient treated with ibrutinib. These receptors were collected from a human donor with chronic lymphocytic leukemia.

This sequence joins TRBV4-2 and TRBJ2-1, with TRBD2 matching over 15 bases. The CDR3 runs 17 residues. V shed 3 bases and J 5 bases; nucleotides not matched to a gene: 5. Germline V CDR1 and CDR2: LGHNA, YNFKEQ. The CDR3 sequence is CASSQLGLAGGDNEQFF. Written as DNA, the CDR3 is TGTGCCAGCAGCCAGCTGGGACTAGCGGGGGGAGACAATGAGCAGTTCTTC.

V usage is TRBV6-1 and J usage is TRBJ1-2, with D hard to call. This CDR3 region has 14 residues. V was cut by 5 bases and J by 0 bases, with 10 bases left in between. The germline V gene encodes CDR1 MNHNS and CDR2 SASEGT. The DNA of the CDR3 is TGTGCCAGCAGTAGCAACGGAGCTAACTATGGCTACACCTTC. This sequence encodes CASSSNGANYGYTF.

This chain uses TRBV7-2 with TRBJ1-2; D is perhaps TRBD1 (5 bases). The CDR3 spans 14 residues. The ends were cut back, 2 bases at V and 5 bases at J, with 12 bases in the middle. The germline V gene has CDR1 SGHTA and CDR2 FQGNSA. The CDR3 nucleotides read TGTGCCAGCAGCTTACTCGGGGGGGGATATGGCTACACCTTC. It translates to CASSLLGGGYGYTF.

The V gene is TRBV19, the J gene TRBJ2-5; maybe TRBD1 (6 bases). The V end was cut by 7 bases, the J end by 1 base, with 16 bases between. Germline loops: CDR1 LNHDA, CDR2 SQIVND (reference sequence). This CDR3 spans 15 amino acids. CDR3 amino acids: CASIGRRGTQETQYF. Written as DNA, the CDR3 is TGTGCCAGTATCGGACGTAGGGGGACCCAAGAGACCCAGTACTTC.

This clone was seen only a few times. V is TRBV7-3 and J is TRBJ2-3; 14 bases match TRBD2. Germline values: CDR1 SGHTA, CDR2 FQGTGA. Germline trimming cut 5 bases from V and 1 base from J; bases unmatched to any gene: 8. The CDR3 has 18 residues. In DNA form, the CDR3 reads TGTGCCAGCAGCCCGGGACTAGCGGGGGCCCCCCGCACAGATACGCAGTATTTT. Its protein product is CASSPGLAGAPRTDTQYF.